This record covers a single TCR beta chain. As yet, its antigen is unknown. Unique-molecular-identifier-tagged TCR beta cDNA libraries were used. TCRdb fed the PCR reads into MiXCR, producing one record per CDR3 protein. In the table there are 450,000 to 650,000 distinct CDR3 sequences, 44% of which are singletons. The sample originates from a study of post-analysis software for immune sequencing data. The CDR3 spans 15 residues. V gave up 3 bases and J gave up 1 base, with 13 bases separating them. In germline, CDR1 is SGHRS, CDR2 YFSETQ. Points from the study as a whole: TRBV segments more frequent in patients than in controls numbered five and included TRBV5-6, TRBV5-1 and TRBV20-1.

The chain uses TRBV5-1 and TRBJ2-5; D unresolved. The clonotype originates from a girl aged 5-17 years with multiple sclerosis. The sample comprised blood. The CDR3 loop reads CASSSVGKSQETQYF. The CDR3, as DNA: TGCGCCAGCAGCTCGGTTGGGAAGTCCCAAGAGACCCAGTACTTC. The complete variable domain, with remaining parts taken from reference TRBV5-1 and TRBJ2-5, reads KAGVTQTPRYLIKTRGQQVTLSCSPISGHRSVSWYQQTPGQGLQFLFEYFSETQRNKGNFPGRFSGRQFSNSRSEMNVSTLELGDSALYLCASSSVGKSQETQYFGPGTRLLVL.